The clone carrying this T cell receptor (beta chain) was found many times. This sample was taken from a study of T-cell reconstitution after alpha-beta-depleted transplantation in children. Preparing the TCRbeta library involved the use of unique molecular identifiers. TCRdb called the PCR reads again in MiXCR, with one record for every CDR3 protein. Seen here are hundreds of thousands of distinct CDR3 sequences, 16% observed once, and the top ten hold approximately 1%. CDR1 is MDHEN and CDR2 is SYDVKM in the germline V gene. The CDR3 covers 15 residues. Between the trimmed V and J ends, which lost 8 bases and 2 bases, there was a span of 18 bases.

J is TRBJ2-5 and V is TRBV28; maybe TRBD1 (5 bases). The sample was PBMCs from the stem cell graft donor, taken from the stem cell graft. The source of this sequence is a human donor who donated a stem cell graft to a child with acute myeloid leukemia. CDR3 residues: CASLQGRAFQETQYF. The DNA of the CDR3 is TGTGCCAGCCTCCAGGGTAGGGCCTTTCAAGAGACCCAGTACTTC.